Listed below are T cell receptor beta chains from one sample, sequenced in a study of response to subunit inactivated influenza vaccine. TCRdb fed the RT-PCR reads into MiXCR, producing one record per CDR3 protein. Of under 200,000 distinct CDR3 sequences detected, about 12% appear once; the ten largest clones hold approximately 30%. These data were likewise used in another study, on T cells expressing NK-cell markers.

The specimen comprised CD8+ T cells sorted from PBMCs, sampled 11 to 12 days after vaccination. Receptor source: a middle-aged man who received an inactivated influenza vaccine. Each CDR3 is given with its conserved first and last residue. D genes are given only for firm matches. Clone size, where shown, is once, few, many, or a class for clones that have expanded.

v_gene	j_gene	d_gene	len	abundance	CDR3aa	CDR3nt
TRBV9	TRBJ1-4	TRBD1	15	.	CASSRQGSTNEKLFF	TGTGCCAGCAGCAGACAGGGGTCAACTAATGAAAAACTGTTTTTT
TRBV14	TRBJ1-1	TRBD1	13	few	CASSRGQGTEAFF	TGTGCCAGCAGCCGAGGACAGGGCACTGAAGCTTTCTTT
TRBV20-1	TRBJ1-6	TRBD1	14	.	CSARDLTGGSPLHF	TGCAGTGCTAGAGATTTGACAGGGGGATCACCCCTCCACTTT
TRBV7-2	TRBJ2-2	.	16	few	CASTYPGRTNTGELFF	TGTGCCAGCACCTATCCGGGACGGACGAACACCGGGGAGCTGTTTTTT
TRBV4-3	TRBJ2-7	TRBD1	15	many	CASSQEVQGAYEQYF	TGCGCCAGCAGCCAAGAGGTCCAGGGGGCGTACGAGCAGTACTTC
TRBV11-2	TRBJ2-7	.	13	many	CASSFGQTYEQYF	TGTGCCAGCAGCTTCGGACAGACCTACGAGCAGTACTTC
TRBV7-9	TRBJ1-1	.	14	few	CASSPGGGRAEAFF	TGTGCCAGCAGCCCGGGGGGGGGTCGTGCTGAAGCTTTCTTT
TRBV20-1	TRBJ1-4	.	14	few	CSARAPQINEKLFF	TGCAGTGCTAGAGCCCCCCAGATAAATGAAAAACTGTTTTTT
TRBV9	TRBJ1-2	TRBD1	15	.	CASSSWTGWAYGYTF	TGTGCCAGCAGCTCGTGGACAGGGTGGGCCTATGGCTACACCTTC
TRBV12-3/TRBV12-4	TRBJ1-2	TRBD1	14	.	CASSLAGTGIGYTF	TGTGCCAGCAGTTTAGCGGGGACAGGGATAGGCTACACCTTC